The T cell receptor beta chain described here comes from a study of identical twins. Template switching added a universal primer site, and cDNA bore unique molecular identifiers. TCRdb recomputed calls from the 5' RACE reads with MiXCR, one row per CDR3 protein. The table has fewer than 500,000 distinct CDR3 sequences, 24% seen once. On this clonotype: Its matching antigen is unknown.

Study-wide results and caveats: Carriage of fewer insertions was seen in abundant cord blood beta clonotypes, whereas memory repertoires showed none.

Germline CDR1 reads ENHRY; CDR2 reads SYGVKD. The CDR3 extends over 15 amino acids. The germline V and J ends were trimmed by 1 base and 1 base, with 10 bases remaining between them. These sequences were also reported in another study, on T cells expressing NK-cell markers. That source reports: CD8+ T cells in more than five donors included dominant NKG2C+ clonotypes at roughly 1.0-7.0%. Clarity on HCMV specificity was lacking for the expanded NKG2C+ T cell clones.

The receptor was derived from a woman younger than 35 in good health. Sequencing was done on a sample of CD4+ T cells sorted from blood. The chain carries TRBV10-3 and TRBJ1-1; unclear D gene. CDR3: CAISEYEWGNTEAFF. The CDR3 DNA reads as TGTGCCATCAGTGAGTACGAATGGGGGAACACTGAAGCTTTCTTT.